What follows are 12 T cell receptor beta chains derived from one specimen sequenced in a study of T cell changes during pregnancy in multiple sclerosis. Sequencing used immunoSEQ multiplex PCR; TCRdb keeps in-frame clones, though not all of them. This table holds about 85,000 clones, 91% found once. Sample: peripheral blood, taken in the first trimester of pregnancy. The receptors shown here come from a female donor with multiple sclerosis, enrolled in a pregnancy study.

This chain joins TRBV5-6 and TRBJ2-7; 7 bases align to TRBD2. CDR1 is SGHDT, CDR2 YYEEEE, per germline. This CDR3 has 15 amino acids. J was trimmed by 0 bases and V by 4 bases; bases with no gene match: 7. This chain's CDR3 is CASSRPPGGSYEQYF. The CDR3 DNA sequence: TGTGCCAGCAGCCGCCCCCCGGGGGGCTCCTACGAGCAGTACTTC.

The chain links TRBV9 to TRBJ1-2, with 9 bases aligning to TRBD1. Per the germline V gene, CDR1 is SGDLS and CDR2 is YYNGEE. Trimming at V came to 3 bases and at J to 11 bases, leaving 11 bases not matched to a gene. This CDR3 contains 14 residues. Written as DNA, the CDR3 is TGTGCCAGCAGCGGTGCGGGACAGGGTTTGCGGTACACCTTC. Its protein is CASSGAGQGLRYTF. Variable domain in full (rest from reference TRBV9 and TRBJ1-2): DSGVTQTPKHLITATGQRVTLRCSPRSGDLSVYWYQQSLDQGLQFLIQYYNGEERAKGNILERFSAQQFPDLHSELNLSSLELGDSALYFCASSGAGQGLRYTFGSGTRLTVV.

The chain combines TRBV7-2 with TRBJ2-5; 15 bases fit TRBD2. This CDR3 region has 16 residues. The ends lost 3 bases at V and 7 bases at J; junction bases unmatched: 6. Per germline, CDR1 SGHTA and CDR2 FQGNSA. CDR3: CASSFPGLAGGRTQYF. CDR3 coding DNA: TGTGCCAGCAGCTTTCCGGGACTAGCGGGGGGTCGGACCCAGTACTTC.

The chain joins TRBV7-8 to TRBJ1-1, with D possibly being TRBD1 (5 bases). CDR3 length: 15 residues. V lost 7 bases, J lost 2 bases, and 17 bases lay in between. Germline CDR1 is SGHVS and CDR2 is FQNEAQ. The CDR3 nucleotides read TGTGCCAGCACCGGACAAAGTTTTCGTAACACTGAAGCTTTCTTT. Translated, it gives CASTGQSFRNTEAFF.

This clone has a handful of counts. Other DNA sequences of this sample code for an identical CDR3. The chain joins TRBV9 to TRBJ2-7; 7 positions agree with TRBD2. J gave up 5 bases and V 0 bases, and 11 bases lay outside the gene matches. The CDR3 covers 16 residues. The germline V gene encodes CDR1 SGDLS and CDR2 YYNGEE. The CDR3 region is CASSVEAGRVPHEQYF. The CDR3 nucleotides read TGTGCCAGCAGCGTAGAAGCGGGAAGGGTTCCCCACGAGCAGTACTTC. The full variable domain, rest sourced from reference TRBV9 and TRBJ2-7, is DSGVTQTPKHLITATGQRVTLRCSPRSGDLSVYWYQQSLDQGLQFLIQYYNGEERAKGNILERFSAQQFPDLHSELNLSSLELGDSALYFCASSVEAGRVPHEQYFGPGTRLTVT.

The sample holds one count of this clone. The gene calls are TRBV7-2 and TRBJ1-1; 10 nucleotides line up with TRBD1. The CDR3 extends over 15 amino acids. CDR1 and CDR2 (germline): SGHTA, FQGNSA. V lost 3 bases to trimming and J lost 3 bases; unmatched junction nucleotides: 4. This CDR3 is CASSLGDRGYTEAFF. The CDR3 DNA sequence: TGTGCCAGCAGCTTGGGGGACAGGGGTTACACTGAAGCTTTCTTT.

The chain links TRBV6-5 to TRBJ1-2, with 10 bases lining up with TRBD1. The CDR3 runs to 15 residues. Germline trimming cut 4 bases from V and 5 bases from J; bases unmatched to any gene: 7. Germline V gene lookup returns CDR1 MNHEY and CDR2 SVGAGI. For the CDR3, the DNA is TGTGCCAGCAGTTCCTTCAGGACAGGGGGATATGGCTACACCTTC. This codes for CASSSFRTGGYGYTF.

V usage is TRBV19 and J usage is TRBJ1-5; D unresolved. CDR1 and CDR2 from the germline V gene are LNHDA and SQIVND (reference sequence). The CDR3 is 18 residues long. Trimming left V 5 bases short and J 3 bases short, with 23 bases between. For the CDR3, the DNA is TGTGCCAGTAGTCGGAACCCGCCCGGGTCGACGTTCAATCAGCCCCAGCATTTT. Translation: CASSRNPPGSTFNQPQHF.

The chain combines TRBV5-6 with TRBJ2-5; tentative D call: TRBD2 (6 bases). V dropped 4 bases and J dropped 5 bases, with 21 bases sitting between them. The length of the CDR3 is 16 residues. Germline values: CDR1 SGHDT, CDR2 YYEEEE. The CDR3 region has the DNA TGTGCCAGCAGCGACACTAGTGCGGGGATGGGGGAGACCCAGTACTTC. Translation: CASSDTSAGMGETQYF.

In regard to this clone: Distinct nucleotide sequences in the sample also encode this CDR3. V and J are TRBV30 and TRBJ2-5; D is unresolved. V dropped 0 bases and J dropped 4 bases, with 9 bases sitting between them. The germline CDR1 and CDR2 sequences are GTSNPN and SVGIG (reference sequence). The CDR3 has 13 residues. CDR3 sequence (DNA): TGTGCCTGGAGTGTTCGGGTTGGAGAGACCCAGTACTTC. Its translation is CAWSVRVGETQYF.

The rearrangement uses TRBV12-5 and TRBJ1-1; D is perhaps TRBD1 (5 bases). The V gene lost 1 base and the J gene lost 11 bases, with 14 bases spanning the gap. CDR3 length equals 13 residues. Germline V gene lookup returns CDR1 LGHNT and CDR2 FRNRAP. Here the CDR3 reads CASGLGGHDGAFF. CDR3 DNA: TGTGCTAGTGGTTTGGGTGGACATGACGGGGCTTTCTTT.

In DNA form, the CDR3 reads TGCGCCAGCGTTCCGGGGGGAGGGTTCCAAGAGACCCAGTACTTC. This translates into CASVPGGGFQETQYF. This chain links TRBV5-1 with TRBJ2-5; 7 bases are a match to TRBD2. Germline V lookup: CDR1 SGHRS, CDR2 YFSETQ. The trim removed 7 bases at V and 1 base at J, leaving 10 bases unmatched. This CDR3 has 15 amino acids.